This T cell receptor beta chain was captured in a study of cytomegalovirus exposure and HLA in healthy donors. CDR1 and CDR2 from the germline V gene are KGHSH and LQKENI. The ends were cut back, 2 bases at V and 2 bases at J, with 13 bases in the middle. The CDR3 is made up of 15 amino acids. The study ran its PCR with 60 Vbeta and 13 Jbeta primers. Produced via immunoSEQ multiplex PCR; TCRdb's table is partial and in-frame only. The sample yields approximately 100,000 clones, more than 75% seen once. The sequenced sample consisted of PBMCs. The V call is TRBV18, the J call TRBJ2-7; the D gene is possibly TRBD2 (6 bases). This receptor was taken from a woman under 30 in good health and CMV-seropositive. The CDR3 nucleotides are TGTGCCAGCTCACCATTGTCTGCGGGAACCTACGAGCAGTACTTC. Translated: CASSPLSAGTYEQYF.